This T cell receptor (beta chain) was captured in a study of shared clonotypes between healthy human individuals (dated by TCRdb to the early 2020s). For the study in its entirety: A couple of women and a few men aged 18 to 49 years were included in the cohort. To increase sequencing depth and limit assay-specific biases, TCR repertoire library preparation and sequencing were carried out by different laboratories using diverse techniques. For each donor, three plates each were used for CD4 naive and CD4 memory, two plates were used for CD8 naive, and one plate was used for CD8 memory. Each donor's leukapheresis produced roughly between about 0.9 and 9.5 billion PBMCs. To estimate repertoire size and how much clonotype sharing occurs between individuals, the study deeply sequenced the blood TCR repertoires of roughly 5 healthy adults. The paper as a whole reports these results and caveats: Clonotypes shared by all four sorted-subset donors showed higher generation probabilities than non-shared clonotypes. Because the study included a small number of donors, the genetic and exposure-history diversity represented was limited. Rarefaction of sorted-subset datasets indicated incomplete sequencing despite the large sequencing depth. Pairwise subsampling indicated that sequencing depth was expected to affect the degree of clonotype sharing among donors. Naive subsets generally had larger estimated clonotype richness than memory subsets. Sampling was restricted to blood, and TCR repertoires in tissues likely differ from the TCR repertoires found in blood. Sharing across a few donors was observed for approximately 5% of naive CD4, 3% to 4% of naive CD8, 2% to 2.5% of memory CD4, and roughly 0.43% of memory CD8 clonotypes.

Remarks on this clone: Its antigen is not yet known. Per-base quality was not reported, and no clone a single base away is much larger than it.

CDR1 is given as MNHEY and CDR2 as SVGAGI, both from the germline V gene. The CDR3 holds 14 amino acids from the cysteine to the phenylalanine. The entry retains the CDR3 DNA only, 42 bases that are in frame from base 1. Trimming at the junction amounts to 6 bases on V and 4 bases on J, and the germline ends lie 16 bases apart. Healthy HIV-negative adults with no recently reported acute infections or vaccinations were included as donors. Every donor was a Caucasian adult residing in Nashville, Tennessee, USA. The CD8 memory samples were a combination of magnetically selected CD45RO+ cells and CCR7-negative CD45RA+ effector memory (TemRA) cells. After blood collection by leukapheresis, PBMCs were isolated using Ficoll-Histopaque density gradient centrifugation and then cryopreserved in the vapor phase of liquid nitrogen. Analytical flow cytometry was used to check the purity and quantity of every magnetically sorted T cell population. Genomic DNA was isolated from every sorted fraction and measured by UV absorbance on a Nanodrop 2000c.

Using the deep immunoSEQ assay, TCR CDR3 regions were amplified from genomic DNA by multiplex PCR. For each cell subset, the extracted genomic DNA was distributed evenly across all wells of several immunoSEQ 96-well plates, and each plate served as one replicate. For sorted subsets, roughly 200 ng of genomic DNA, equivalent to 25,000 to 30,000 T cell genomes, went into each replicate PCR. The purified libraries were quantified using a Qubit 3.0 fluorometer, sized with a Bioanalyzer 2100, and then quantified again using the KAPA Library Quantification kit. A separate single-read 150-cycle Illumina NextSeq 550 flow cell was used to sequence each immunoSEQ 96-well plate. On the study's bioinformatics: Because only junctional sequences without quality scores were contained in the immunoSEQ output, filtering matching that applied to full-length reads could not be performed. Sequences were annotated with PyIR, a Python wrapper for IgBLAST v1.9, using IMGT germline references to assign V/J genes and CDR3. Reads were filtered out if the reads had weak V/J assignments (E-value above 1e-6), no CDR3, stop codons, out-of-frame junctions, or ambiguous translated residues. V3J clonotypes were defined as sequences sharing an identical inferred V gene, J gene, and CDR3 amino acid sequence. To compute the percentage overlap between repertoires, the number of shared unique clonotypes was divided by the size of the smaller repertoire. Three approaches were used to assess repertoire richness: RTK rarefaction, the Chao1 estimator, and Recon v2.1 estimates of unobserved clonotypes. Generation probabilities were computed with OLGA for all TCRbeta clonotypes obtained by the gDNA method from a few donors. TCRdb took this table from immuneACCESS and kept in-frame rearrangements with V and J called. Such tables lack part of the clones; where checked against another copy, unresolved V genes explain under half of the gap, and the rest is unexplained. For V, J and clone size, that table is used; D and trimming come from the DNA. The sample yields a few hundred thousand clones; around 86% were counted once. The top ten constitute 15% to 20% of the sample.

The receptor was isolated from a young man in good health. The source material was memory CD8+ T cells sorted from blood. The cell subset or site label for this specimen denotes: CD45RO+ cells pooled with CCR7-negative TemRA cells. The rearrangement combines TRBV6-5 with TRBJ2-7, with a weak D call of TRBD2 (5 bases match). The DNA is as follows: TGTGCCAGCAGATTTCCGGGATCGCCTTACGAGCAGTACTTC. It is translated as CASRFPGSPYEQYF.